This TCR beta chain stems from a study of cytomegalovirus exposure and HLA in healthy donors. This CDR3 has 15 residues. Trimming took off 4 bases at V and 0 bases at J, with 15 bases between the two ends. CDR1 GTSNPN and CDR2 SVGIG come from the germline V gene (reference sequence). Amplification used 60 Vbeta primers and 13 Jbeta primers. TCRdb keeps only in-frame clones here, not all; method: immunoSEQ multiplex PCR. The sample contains hundreds of thousands of clones, roughly 78% of which appear only once. The source of this sequence is a boy aged 5-17 years in good health and CMV-seronegative. The chain carries TRBV30 and TRBJ1-2; D is ambiguous. The source material was PBMCs. This CDR3 is CAWTYRPEANYGYTF. CDR3 coding DNA: TGTGCCTGGACTTATCGTCCAGAAGCTAACTATGGCTACACCTTC.